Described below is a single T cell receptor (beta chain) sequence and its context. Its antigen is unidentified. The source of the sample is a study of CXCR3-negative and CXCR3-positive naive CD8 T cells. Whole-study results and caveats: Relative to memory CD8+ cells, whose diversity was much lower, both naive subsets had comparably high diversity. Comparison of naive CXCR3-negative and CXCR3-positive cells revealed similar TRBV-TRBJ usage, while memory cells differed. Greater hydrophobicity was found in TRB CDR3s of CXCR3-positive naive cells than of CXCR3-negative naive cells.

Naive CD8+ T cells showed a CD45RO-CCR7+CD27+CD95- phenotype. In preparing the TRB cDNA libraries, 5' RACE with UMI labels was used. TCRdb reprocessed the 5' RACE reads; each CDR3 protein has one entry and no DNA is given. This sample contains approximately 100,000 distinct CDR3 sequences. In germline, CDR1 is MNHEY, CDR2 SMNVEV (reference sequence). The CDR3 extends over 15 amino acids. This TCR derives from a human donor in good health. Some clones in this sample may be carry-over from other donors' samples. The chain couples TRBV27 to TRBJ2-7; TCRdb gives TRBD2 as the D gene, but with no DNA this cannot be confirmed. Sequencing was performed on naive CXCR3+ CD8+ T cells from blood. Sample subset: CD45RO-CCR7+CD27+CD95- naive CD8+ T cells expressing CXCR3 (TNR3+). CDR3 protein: CASRDWDGKENEQYF.